These 19 T cell receptor beta chains share one sample of origin, sequenced in a study of blood T cell repertoires in COVID-19. Measured with immunoSEQ multiplex PCR; TCRdb has only the in-frame clones, and not every one. The repertoire includes a few hundred thousand clones, roughly 84% of them detected once, and 3% sits in the top ten. Source material: PBMCs or T cells enriched from blood (not recorded which). Every receptor here comes from a woman in her twenties or thirties who had recovered from COVID-19.

The V call is TRBV19, the J call TRBJ2-1; 8 positions agree with TRBD1. Germline V gene data show CDR1 as LNHDA and CDR2 as SQIVND (reference sequence). The CDR3 totals 15 residues. The J segment lost 2 bases and the V segment lost 5 bases, leaving 5 bases of the junction unmatched. In DNA, the CDR3 is TGTGCCAGTAGTGATCGACAGGGGCCCTACAATGAGCAGTTCTTC. Translating it yields CASSDRQGPYNEQFF.

This chain uses TRBV28 with TRBJ2-1; 8 bases fit TRBD1. CDR3 length: 17 amino acids. The germline gives CDR1 MDHEN, CDR2 SYDVKM. V was clipped by 4 bases and J by 12 bases; unmatched bases: 20. CDR3 coding DNA: TGTGCCAGCAGTTCTCGGCGACAGGGGTCGTTTACGTTGTGGCAGTTCTTC. Protein sequence: CASSSRRQGSFTLWQFF.

The J gene is TRBJ2-3, the V gene TRBV24-1, with 10 bases lining up with TRBD2. CDR3 length: 15 amino acids. CDR1 and CDR2 from the germline V gene are KGHDR and SFDVKD. Trimming removed 5 bases from V and 3 bases from J; junction bases left unmatched: 4. The CDR3 is CATSAGGLATDTQYF. The CDR3 DNA is TGTGCCACCAGTGCTGGGGGACTAGCGACAGATACGCAGTATTTT.

In its sample, this clone was seen a few times. The gene calls are TRBV5-6 and TRBJ2-1, with 11 bases aligning to TRBD2. Unmatched junction bases numbered 5, after V lost 5 bases and J lost 4 bases. Germline-derived CDR1 and CDR2 are SGHDT and YYEEEE. The CDR3 covers 15 residues. DNA for the CDR3: TGTGCCAGCAGACAGGGACTAGCGGAGTACAATGAGCAGTTCTTC. Translation gives CASRQGLAEYNEQFF.

V and J are TRBV27 and TRBJ2-7, with 7 bases lining up with TRBD2. The V gene's germline CDR1 is MNHEY and CDR2 SMNVEV (reference sequence). This CDR3 has 15 residues. V was pared by 4 bases and J by 2 bases, with 8 bases of the junction left unmatched. The CDR3 reads CASSSLAGVTYEQYF. The DNA for the CDR3 is TGTGCCAGCAGTTCGCTGGCGGGGGTCACCTACGAGCAGTACTTC.

The chain employs TRBV4-1 and TRBJ1-1; 9 bases align to TRBD1. Germline assignment: CDR1 MGHRA and CDR2 YSYEKL. J lost 5 bases, V lost 4 bases, and 11 bases had no gene match. CDR3 length: 16 amino acids. The CDR3 here is CASSPGQGVGHTEAFF. The CDR3 DNA follows: TGCGCCAGCAGCCCGGGACAGGGCGTTGGTCATACTGAAGCTTTCTTT.

This chain uses TRBV5-1 with TRBJ2-1; no definite D call. The length of the CDR3 is 17 residues. Trimming stripped 0 bases from V and 0 bases from J, with 13 bases between. Germline V lookup: CDR1 SGHRS, CDR2 YFSETQ. CDR3 DNA: TGCGCCAGCAGCTTGGGGTACCCGGTTAGCTCCTACAATGAGCAGTTCTTC. It codes for CASSLGYPVSSYNEQFF.

The genes are TRBV6-2 or TRBV6-3 and TRBJ1-1; no reliable D call. Germline lookup yields CDR1 MNHEY and CDR2 SVGEGT. V lost 0 bases to trimming and J lost 9 bases, with 14 bases between them. CDR3 length equals 14 residues. The CDR3 sequence is CASSYSQASQKAFF. In DNA, the CDR3 is TGTGCCAGCAGTTACTCTCAGGCTTCACAGAAAGCTTTCTTT.

V gene TRBV6-5 combines with J gene TRBJ1-1; D remains unclear. The CDR3 has 13 amino acids. The V and J ends lost 8 bases and 0 bases respectively, with 10 bases between them. Germline loops: CDR1 MNHEY, CDR2 SVGAGI. CDR3 DNA: TGTGCCAGCTCAAAAATTCTGAACACTGAAGCTTTCTTT. This sequence encodes CASSKILNTEAFF.

V gene TRBV20-1 combines with J gene TRBJ2-7, with TRBD1 matching 9 bases. The CDR3 loop spans 13 amino acids. Germline loops: CDR1 DFQATT, CDR2 SNEGSKA (reference sequence). V shed 6 bases and J 3 bases; nucleotides not matched to a gene: 6. CDR3 nucleotide sequence: TGCAGTGCGAGTACAGGGGGCATCTACGAGCAGTACTTC. Translating it yields CSASTGGIYEQYF.

The CDR3 region is CAIRSRGGTDTQYF. CDR3 bases: TGTGCCATCAGGAGTCGAGGCGGCACAGATACGCAGTATTTT. The V and J genes are TRBV10-3 and TRBJ2-3; D is unresolved. Per germline, CDR1 ENHRY and CDR2 SYGVKD. The V end lost 6 bases, the J end lost 1 base, and 11 bases lay between the germline ends. The CDR3 length is 14 residues.

The V and J genes are TRBV5-1 and TRBJ2-5; D might be TRBD1 (5 bases). The CDR3 is made up of 11 amino acids. Trimming removed 2 bases at V and 10 bases at J, with 9 bases between. Looked up from germline, CDR1 is SGHRS and CDR2 is YFSETQ. The CDR3 bases are TGCGCCAGCAGCTTTGAAGGGGACCAGTACTTC. As protein: CASSFEGDQYF. The whole variable domain, filled in from reference TRBV5-1 and TRBJ2-5, reads KAGVTQTPRYLIKTRGQQVTLSCSPISGHRSVSWYQQTPGQGLQFLFEYFSETQRNKGNFPGRFSGRQFSNSRSEMNVSTLELGDSALYLCASSFEGDQYFGPGTRLLVL.

This clone was counted once. This chain uses TRBV2 with TRBJ1-2, with D possibly matching TRBD1 (6 bases). Trimming cost V 2 bases and J 8 bases, with 9 bases left between them. Germline CDR1 is SNHLY and CDR2 is FYNNEI. The length of the CDR3 is 12 residues. CDR3 sequence reads: CASSETGSGYTF. CDR3 sequence (DNA): TGTGCCAGCAGTGAAACAGGGTCCGGCTACACCTTC.

The genes are TRBV28 and TRBJ1-1, with no clear D. The CDR3 contains 12 residues. CDR1 is MDHEN and CDR2 is SYDVKM in the germline V gene. The V end was cut by 7 bases, the J end by 5 bases, with 11 bases between. This chain's CDR3 is CASNSRGTEAFF. Written as DNA, the CDR3 is TGTGCCAGCAATTCCCGAGGGACTGAAGCTTTCTTT.

The rearrangement links TRBV4-1 to TRBJ2-1; possible D gene TRBD2, 6 bases. V lost 3 bases and J 0 bases, leaving 18 bases between the germline ends. The length of the CDR3 is 18 residues. Germline values: CDR1 MGHRA, CDR2 YSYEKL. The CDR3 DNA sequence: TGCGCCAGCAGCCAGTATGACTGGGCGGGGAGCTCCTACAATGAGCAGTTCTTC. This sequence encodes CASSQYDWAGSSYNEQFF.

This clone was seen only once. The rearrangement links TRBV5-1 to TRBJ2-3; TRBD2 matches 12 bases. The CDR3 runs to 17 residues. Germline CDR1 SGHRS, CDR2 YFSETQ. Losses at the gene ends were 8 bases for V and 4 bases for J; bases not matched to a gene: 14. CDR3 in amino acids: CASSTLPSGGAADTQYF. The CDR3 bases are TGCGCCAGTAGCACTCTCCCTAGCGGGGGGGCCGCAGATACGCAGTATTTT.

This clone was counted a single time. CDR3 DNA sequence: TGTGCCAGCAGCCAAGGTAGTGGCGGGTATCAGCCCCAGCATTTT. It encodes CASSQGSGGYQPQHF. The chain has TRBV3-1 (or the pseudogene TRBV3-2) and TRBJ1-5; D not resolved. The germline V and J ends were trimmed by 1 base and 5 bases, with 12 bases remaining between them. The CDR3 has 15 residues. The germline V gene encodes CDR1 LGHDT and CDR2 YNNKEL (reference sequence).

In DNA, the CDR3 is TGCAGCGTTGTGTCAGGGGATCTAAATCAGCCCCAGCATTTT. Amino acid sequence: CSVVSGDLNQPQHF. The gene calls are TRBV29-1 and TRBJ1-5; D possibly corresponds to TRBD1 (6 bases). Germline CDR1 and CDR2: SQVTM and ANQGSEA. Trimming cost V 4 bases and J 4 bases, with 14 bases left between them. This CDR3 spans 14 amino acids.

The chain couples TRBV4-2 to TRBJ2-7, with 8 positions matching TRBD2. This CDR3 contains 15 residues. From germline, CDR1 is LGHNA and CDR2 YNFKEQ. The J segment lost 7 bases and the V segment lost 0 bases, leaving 8 bases of the junction unmatched. CDR3 protein: CASSQEKSGTREQYF. The CDR3 coding sequence is TGTGCCAGCAGCCAAGAAAAATCCGGGACTAGAGAGCAGTACTTC.